This passage covers 16 T cell receptor beta chains from one sample sequenced in a study of cytomegalovirus exposure and HLA in healthy donors. It was with 60 Vbeta and 13 Jbeta primers that the PCR ran. TCRdb's table, derived via immunoSEQ multiplex PCR, lists solely in-frame clones and lacks some. The top ten clones hold 2% to 2.5% of a sample with about 260,000 clones, roughly 70% of them seen once. Sequencing was carried out using PBMCs. These receptors were obtained from a female donor in good health and CMV-seronegative.

Only one count was recorded for this clone. The rearrangement links TRBV2 to TRBJ2-2; TRBD2 agrees at 10 bases. The CDR3 totals 16 residues. Germline V gives CDR1 SNHLY, CDR2 FYNNEI. Trimming at V came to 4 bases and at J to 3 bases, leaving 5 bases not matched to a gene. The CDR3 reads CASSVIAGGDTGELFF. CDR3 DNA: TGTGCCAGCAGTGTAATAGCGGGAGGTGACACCGGGGAGCTGTTTTTT.

The chain is built from TRBV28 and TRBJ2-2; a possible D gene is TRBD2 (5 bases). The CDR3 is 15 residues long. The V end was cut by 7 bases, the J end by 3 bases, with 15 bases between. Germline CDR1 is MDHEN and CDR2 is SYDVKM. CDR3 in DNA: TGTGCCAGCAAGACGGGAACCCGTGACACCGGGGAGCTGTTTTTT. Translation gives CASKTGTRDTGELFF.

The rearrangement joins TRBV7-8 to TRBJ2-7; D is undetermined. Trimming pared 0 bases from V and 2 bases from J, leaving 14 bases between. The CDR3 has 16 amino acids. CDR1 is SGHVS, CDR2 FQNEAQ, per germline. This chain's CDR3 is CASSLAYLGGPYEQYF. As DNA, the CDR3 is TGTGCCAGCAGCTTAGCGTACCTCGGTGGGCCCTACGAGCAGTACTTC.

With regard to this clone: Different DNA sequences within this sample yield the same CDR3. The rearrangement uses TRBV10-3 and TRBJ1-2; possibly TRBD1 for D (6 bases). With 11 bases removed from V and 4 bases from J, the gap between germline ends came to 17 bases. Germline V gene data show CDR1 as ENHRY and CDR2 as SYGVKD. This CDR3 is built from 13 residues. DNA of the CDR3: TGTGCCGTTGGCGGGGGGGCTGGCTATGGCTACACCTTC. Its translation is CAVGGGAGYGYTF.

DNA of the CDR3: TGTGCCAGCAGTAAGGGGGTTACGCAGTATTTT. It codes for CASSKGVTQYF. This chain joins TRBV11-3 and TRBJ2-3; perhaps TRBD1 as D (6 bases). Germline assignment: CDR1 SGHNT and CDR2 YENEEA. This CDR3 contains 11 residues. The V end was cut by 6 bases, the J end by 8 bases, with 9 bases between.

The CDR3 DNA sequence: TGTGCCAGCAGCTTAGATACCCTAGTTAACTATGGCTACACCTTC. It codes for CASSLDTLVNYGYTF. This chain connects TRBV7-8 to TRBJ1-2; D remains ambiguous. The CDR3 runs to 15 residues. The V and J ends lost 1 base and 1 base respectively, with 10 bases between them. Germline lookup yields CDR1 SGHVS and CDR2 FQNEAQ.

This clone was observed once. V gene TRBV25-1 combines with J gene TRBJ2-7; TRBD1 aligns across 8 bases. Trimming took 3 bases from V and 2 from J; bases not matched to a gene: 6. The CDR3 loop spans 15 amino acids. The germline gives CDR1 MGHDK, CDR2 SYGVNS. This CDR3 reads CASSESGGGTYEQYF. CDR3 DNA: TGTGCCAGCAGTGAGTCAGGGGGCGGCACCTACGAGCAGTACTTC.

The rearrangement uses TRBV11-3 and TRBJ1-1; a weak D match, TRBD1 (5 bases). Trimming cost V 5 bases and J 6 bases, with 10 bases left between them. Germline CDR1 SGHNT, CDR2 YENEEA. CDR3 size: 12 residues. Here the CDR3 reads CASSRGVSEAFF. In DNA, the CDR3 is TGTGCCAGCAGCCGGGGGGTATCTGAAGCTTTCTTT.

V is TRBV11-2 and J is TRBJ2-7, with TRBD1 as a possible D gene (6 bases). The germline CDR1 and CDR2 sequences are SGHAT and FQNNGV. Trimming removed 5 bases at V and 2 bases at J, with 13 bases between. The CDR3 runs 14 residues. CDR3 protein: CASSPRTDTYEQYF. CDR3 nucleotide sequence: TGTGCCAGCAGCCCCCGGACAGACACCTACGAGCAGTACTTC.

This chain joins TRBV5-1 and TRBJ2-2, with 14 bases lining up with TRBD2. The V gene end was trimmed by 4 bases and the J gene end by 7 bases; junction bases not matched to a gene: 6. The CDR3 consists of 16 residues. CDR1 is SGHRS, CDR2 YFSETQ, per germline. Here the CDR3 DNA reads TGCGCCAGCAGCCCGGGACTAGCGGGAGCGGGCGGGGAGCTGTTTTTT. Amino acids: CASSPGLAGAGGELFF.

The V and J genes are TRBV19 and TRBJ2-7; D may be TRBD2 (5 bases). CDR3 size: 13 residues. In germline, CDR1 is LNHDA, CDR2 SQIVND (reference sequence). V gave up 4 bases and J gave up 6 bases, with 13 bases separating them. CDR3 region: CASSKDWSGEQYF. The DNA of the CDR3 is TGTGCCAGTAGTAAGGACTGGTCGGGCGAGCAGTACTTC.

The chain couples TRBV6-5 to TRBJ2-7; unclear D gene. Between the trimmed V and J ends, which lost 6 bases and 0 bases, there was a span of 15 bases. The CDR3 extends over 15 amino acids. Germline V lookup: CDR1 MNHEY, CDR2 SVGAGI. The CDR3 sequence: CASSPVFRNSYEQYF. Written as DNA, the CDR3 is TGTGCCAGCAGCCCCGTATTCAGGAACTCCTACGAGCAGTACTTC.

The rearrangement links TRBV2 to TRBJ2-1; D perhaps matches TRBD1 (6 bases). Trimming cost V 4 bases and J 1 base, with 11 bases left between them. The CDR3 contains 15 residues. Germline V gene sequence: CDR1 SNHLY, CDR2 FYNNEI. The DNA of the CDR3 is TGTGCCAGCAGTGGGGCGAGGGGGTCCTACAATGAGCAGTTCTTC. Its translation is CASSGARGSYNEQFF.

The chain links TRBV27 to TRBJ2-2; a possible D gene is TRBD1 (5 bases). The CDR3 runs to 14 residues. The V and J ends lost 0 bases and 13 bases respectively, with 15 bases between them. The V gene's germline CDR1 is MNHEY and CDR2 SMNVEV (reference sequence). Here the CDR3 DNA reads TGTGCCAGCAGTTTATCAAGGACGCCACAGGCGCTGTTTTTT. Its protein is CASSLSRTPQALFF.

The chain combines TRBV5-1 with TRBJ2-7, with TRBD2 identical over 9 bases. Losses at the gene ends were 0 bases for V and 3 bases for J; bases not matched to a gene: 4. The CDR3 is 15 amino acids. CDR1 is SGHRS and CDR2 is YFSETQ in the germline V gene. CDR3 sequence: CASSLEASGIYEQYF. In nucleotides, the CDR3 is TGCGCCAGCAGCTTGGAGGCTAGCGGGATCTACGAGCAGTACTTC.

This clone was recorded a few times. V and J are TRBV5-1 and TRBJ2-7; D may be TRBD2 (5 bases). The CDR3 runs 14 residues. V lost 7 bases and J lost 0, with 14 bases in between. CDR1 and CDR2 (germline): SGHRS, YFSETQ. This CDR3 is CASRPAARSYEQYF. The CDR3 nucleotides read TGCGCCAGCCGCCCAGCGGCCCGCTCCTACGAGCAGTACTTC.